These 22 T cell receptor beta chains were sequenced from one sample in a study of shared clonotypes between healthy human individuals (dated by TCRdb to 2020 to 2022). CD8 naive samples consisted of CD45RO-negative cells that were positively selected for CCR7, yielding a CD45RA+CCR7+ population without TemRA cells. Libraries were constructed by the immunoSEQ multiplex PCR assay. As stored in TCRdb, this immuneACCESS dataset retains in-frame rearrangements with V and J assigned. A fraction of the clones does not appear; measured against another copy, unresolved V genes explain less than half of the discrepancy, and the remainder lacks a known reason. Here the sample has roughly 810,000 clones; just over 95% occur a single time. The ten top clones hold over 0.2% of the sample. Sequenced input: naive CD8+ T cells sorted from blood. Sample cell subset or site, as interpreted from the label and publication: CD45RA+CCR7+. The receptors originated from a man aged 30-40 years in good health.

The CDR3 DNA sequence: TGTGCCAGCAGCCCGTCAGGGGTAGGTCAGCCCCAGCATTTT. Amino acids: CASSPSGVGQPQHF. This sequence joins TRBV28 and TRBJ1-5; tentatively, D is TRBD1 (6 bases). V dropped 6 bases and J dropped 6 bases, with 15 bases sitting between them. Germline V CDR1 and CDR2: MDHEN, SYDVKM. CDR3 length: 14 residues.

About this clone: In the same sample, other DNA sequences code for this CDR3. The chain links TRBV6-5 to TRBJ1-2; D is undetermined. The CDR3 loop spans 14 amino acids. Trimming removed 0 bases from V and 2 bases from J, with 7 bases in between. Germline V gene sequence: CDR1 MNHEY, CDR2 SVGAGI. The CDR3 DNA reads as TGTGCCAGCAGTTACTCTCCCGGAAACTATGGCTACACCTTC. Its protein product is CASSYSPGNYGYTF.

The V call is TRBV12-5, the J call TRBJ2-3, with a weak D call TRBD1 (5 bases). V was pared by 2 bases and J by 5 bases, with 8 bases between. This CDR3 comprises 13 residues. Per the germline V gene, CDR1 is LGHNT and CDR2 is FRNRAP. In DNA form, the CDR3 reads TGTGCTAGTGGTTTGACGACAGTAGATACGCAGTATTTT. It translates to CASGLTTVDTQYF.

The chain joins TRBV5-5 to TRBJ1-2, with a weak D call TRBD1 (6 bases). The CDR3 consists of 15 residues. V was cut by 2 bases and J by 0 bases, with 11 bases left in between. Germline CDR1 and CDR2: SGHKS and YYEKEE (reference sequence). This CDR3 is CASSLGQPTNYGYTF. CDR3 bases: TGTGCCAGCAGCTTAGGACAGCCTACTAACTATGGCTACACCTTC.

V and J are TRBV19 and TRBJ2-1; D might be TRBD2 (5 bases). Germline V CDR1 and CDR2: LNHDA, SQIVND (reference sequence). Between the trimmed V and J ends, which lost 6 bases and 7 bases, there was a span of 16 bases. The length of the CDR3 is 14 residues. CDR3 nucleotides: TGTGCCAGTAGCTGGCCGCCGGGATCAAATGAGCAGTTCTTC. Residues: CASSWPPGSNEQFF.

The CDR3 coding sequence is TGCAGCGTTGTGGATCTCCTAAACATTCAGTACTTC. It yields the protein CSVVDLLNIQYF. The gene calls are TRBV29-1 and TRBJ2-4; D is unresolved. The length of the CDR3 is 12 residues. V lost 4 bases and J 6 bases, leaving 10 bases between the germline ends. The germline V gene has CDR1 SQVTM and CDR2 ANQGSEA.

V usage is TRBV9 and J usage is TRBJ2-3; 9 bases match TRBD1. Germline V gives CDR1 SGDLS, CDR2 YYNGEE. J was trimmed by 0 bases and V by 2 bases; bases with no gene match: 10. The CDR3 has 18 amino acids. The chain's CDR3 is CASSVAGTGLRSTDTQYF. The CDR3 DNA is TGTGCCAGCAGCGTTGCCGGGACAGGGCTTCGAAGCACAGATACGCAGTATTTT.

The V call is TRBV11-3, the J call TRBJ2-7; 8 bases fit TRBD1. The CDR3 is 12 amino acids. CDR1 SGHNT and CDR2 YENEEA come from the germline V gene. V lost 6 bases, J lost 2 bases, and 0 bases stayed unmatched. CDR3 in amino acids: CASRTGAYEQYF. The DNA of the CDR3 is TGTGCCAGCAGGACAGGGGCCTACGAGCAGTACTTC.

CDR3 sequence: CASSWIPGRSTDTQYF. CDR3 bases: TGTGCCAGCAGCTGGATCCCGGGACGCTCGACAGATACGCAGTATTTT. The V call is TRBV7-9, the J call TRBJ2-3; D possibly uses TRBD1 or TRBD2 (5 bases each). The V end was cut by 4 bases, the J end by 3 bases, with 17 bases between. Germline lookup yields CDR1 SEHNR and CDR2 FQNEAQ (reference sequence). This CDR3 is built from 16 residues.

The chain is built from TRBV15 and TRBJ2-3; the match to TRBD2 covers 14 bases. The CDR3 spans 18 residues. Germline CDR1 reads LNHNV; CDR2 reads YYDKDF (reference sequence). J was trimmed by 1 base and V by 5 bases; bases with no gene match: 8. This chain's CDR3 is CATSEGLAGVSGTDTQYF. Written as DNA, the CDR3 is TGTGCCACCAGCGAGGGACTAGCGGGAGTGTCTGGCACAGATACGCAGTATTTT.

J is TRBJ1-1 and V is TRBV6-6, with D possibly TRBD1 on 6 matching bases. V was trimmed by 7 bases and J by 4 bases, leaving 10 bases between them. Germline values: CDR1 MNHNY, CDR2 SVGAGI (reference sequence). The CDR3 is 12 residues long. DNA for the CDR3: TGTGCCAGCACGGGACACCGCACTGAAGCTTTCTTT. It yields the protein CASTGHRTEAFF.

V gene TRBV9 combines with J gene TRBJ2-2, with D possibly being TRBD1 (6 bases). The CDR3 is made up of 17 amino acids. Trimming stripped 4 bases from V and 1 base from J, with 17 bases between. CDR1 and CDR2 (germline): SGDLS, YYNGEE. The CDR3, as DNA: TGTGCCAGCAGCACGCCGTCAGGGGCCTTGAACACCGGGGAGCTGTTTTTT. Amino acids: CASSTPSGALNTGELFF.

V is TRBV4-1 and J is TRBJ2-2, with unresolved D. Germline V gene sequence: CDR1 MGHRA, CDR2 YSYEKL. V was clipped by 0 bases and J by 8 bases, with 4 bases between them. The length of the CDR3 is 12 residues. CDR3 amino acids: CASSQDKGELFF. The CDR3 bases are TGCGCCAGCAGCCAAGATAAGGGGGAGCTGTTTTTT.

The chain combines TRBV9 with TRBJ1-2; 10 bases line up with TRBD1. This CDR3 is 16 amino acids long. Germline V gene data show CDR1 as SGDLS and CDR2 as YYNGEE. J gave up 3 bases and V 2 bases, and 7 bases lay outside the gene matches. CDR3 sequence: CASSVLEGTGDYGYTF. CDR3 DNA: TGTGCCAGCAGCGTTCTTGAGGGGACAGGGGACTATGGCTACACCTTC.

CDR3 in DNA: TGTGCCAGTTTAGACAGGGGGCATTTAGAGCAGTTCTTC. Its translation is CASLDRGHLEQFF. The chain carries TRBV5-4 and TRBJ2-1; the match to TRBD1 covers 10 bases. J gave up 10 bases and V 8 bases, and 9 bases lay outside the gene matches. The CDR3 totals 13 residues. CDR1 and CDR2 (germline): SGHNT, YYREEE (reference sequence).

V and J are TRBV4-1 and TRBJ1-1, with no clear D. The CDR3 has 16 amino acids. V lost 2 bases and J lost 2, with 15 bases in between. Germline V gene data show CDR1 as MGHRA and CDR2 as YSYEKL. CDR3 region: CASSQLYGNPNTEAFF. As DNA, the CDR3 is TGCGCCAGCAGCCAATTGTATGGGAACCCTAACACTGAAGCTTTCTTT.

The V and J genes are TRBV5-1 and TRBJ2-1, with 7 bases matching TRBD2. The CDR3 length is 18 residues. The germline V gene has CDR1 SGHRS and CDR2 YFSETQ. The V segment lost 2 bases and the J segment 0 bases; nucleotides outside the gene matches: 11. The CDR3 here is CASSFPVDGGSSYNEQFF. Written as DNA, the CDR3 is TGCGCCAGCAGCTTCCCAGTCGACGGGGGGAGCTCCTACAATGAGCAGTTCTTC.

Here the CDR3 reads CASSHPKRESSYNEQFF. CDR3 DNA: TGTGCCAGCAGTCATCCCAAGCGGGAGAGCTCCTACAATGAGCAGTTCTTC. V usage is TRBV9 and J usage is TRBJ2-1, with 8 bases fitting TRBD2. Trimming took 5 bases from V and 0 from J; bases not matched to a gene: 10. CDR3 length: 17 residues. The germline gives CDR1 SGDLS, CDR2 YYNGEE.

The V call is TRBV9, the J call TRBJ1-1, with a possible D match to TRBD1 (6 bases). Per germline, CDR1 SGDLS and CDR2 YYNGEE. This CDR3 comprises 13 residues. V gave up 3 bases and J gave up 6 bases, with 12 bases separating them. CDR3 loop: CASSAGAGSEAFF. CDR3 bases: TGTGCCAGCAGCGCGGGGGCGGGGTCTGAAGCTTTCTTT.

This chain links TRBV29-1 with TRBJ1-2; no clear D. The CDR3 sequence is 13 residues long. Per germline, CDR1 SQVTM and CDR2 ANQGSEA. V lost 1 base and J lost 4, with 10 bases in between. CDR3 amino acids: CSVEGVGVYGYTF. CDR3 DNA: TGCAGCGTTGAAGGGGTTGGGGTCTATGGCTACACCTTC.

The chain links TRBV9 to TRBJ2-7, with D tentatively TRBD1 (5 bases). This CDR3 comprises 16 residues. Trimming took off 3 bases at V and 5 bases at J, with 21 bases between the two ends. Germline values: CDR1 SGDLS, CDR2 YYNGEE. Here the CDR3 DNA reads TGTGCCAGCAGCGCAAGAGACAGTACTAAATCCCACGAGCAGTACTTC. Protein sequence: CASSARDSTKSHEQYF.

This sequence joins TRBV5-4 and TRBJ2-3; 8 bases line up with TRBD1. Germline loops: CDR1 SGHNT, CDR2 YYREEE (reference sequence). The V segment lost 6 bases and the J segment 2 bases; nucleotides outside the gene matches: 11. The CDR3 has 16 amino acids. The DNA of the CDR3 is TGTGCCAGCAATCCGGGTACAGGGGGTTACACAGATACGCAGTATTTT. It specifies CASNPGTGGYTDTQYF.